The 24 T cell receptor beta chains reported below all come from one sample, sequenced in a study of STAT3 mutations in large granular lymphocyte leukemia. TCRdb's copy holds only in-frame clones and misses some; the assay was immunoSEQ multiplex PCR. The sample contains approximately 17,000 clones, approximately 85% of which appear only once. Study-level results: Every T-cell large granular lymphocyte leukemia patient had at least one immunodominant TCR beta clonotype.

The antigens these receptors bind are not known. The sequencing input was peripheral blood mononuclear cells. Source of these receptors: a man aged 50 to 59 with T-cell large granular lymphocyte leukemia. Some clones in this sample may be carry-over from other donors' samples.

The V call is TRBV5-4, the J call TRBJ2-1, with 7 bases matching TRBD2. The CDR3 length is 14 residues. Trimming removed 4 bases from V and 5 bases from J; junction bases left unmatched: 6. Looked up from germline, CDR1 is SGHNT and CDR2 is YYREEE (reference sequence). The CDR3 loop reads CASSLGGRDNEQFF. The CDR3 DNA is TGTGCCAGCAGCCTGGGAGGGCGTGACAATGAGCAGTTCTTC.

CDR3 DNA sequence: TGTGCCAGCAGTGAACCGGGACTACCCTACGAGCAGTACTTC. Translating gives CASSEPGLPYEQYF. This chain joins TRBV6-1 and TRBJ2-7; TRBD2 matches at 7 bases. In germline, CDR1 is MNHNS, CDR2 SASEGT. The CDR3 length is 14 residues. J gave up 2 bases and V 2 bases, and 3 bases lay outside the gene matches.

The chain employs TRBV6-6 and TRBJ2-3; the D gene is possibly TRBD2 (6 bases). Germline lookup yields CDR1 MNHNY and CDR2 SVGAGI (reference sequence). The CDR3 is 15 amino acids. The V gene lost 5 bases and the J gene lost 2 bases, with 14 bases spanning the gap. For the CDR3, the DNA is TGTGCCAGCAGTAGGGACTCCAAGGCCACAGATACGCAGTATTTT. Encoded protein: CASSRDSKATDTQYF.

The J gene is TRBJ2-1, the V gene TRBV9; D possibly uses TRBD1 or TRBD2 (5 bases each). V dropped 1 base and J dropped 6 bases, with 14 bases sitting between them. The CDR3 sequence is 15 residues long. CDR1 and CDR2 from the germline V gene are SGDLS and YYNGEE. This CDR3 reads CASSVPLGTGNEQFF. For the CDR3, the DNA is TGTGCCAGCAGCGTACCTCTTGGGACCGGCAATGAGCAGTTCTTC.

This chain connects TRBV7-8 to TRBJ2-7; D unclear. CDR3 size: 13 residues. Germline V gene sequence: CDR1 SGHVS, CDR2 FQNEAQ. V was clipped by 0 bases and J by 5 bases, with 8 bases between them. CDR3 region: CASSLALPHEQYF. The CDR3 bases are TGTGCCAGCAGCTTAGCGCTTCCCCACGAGCAGTACTTC. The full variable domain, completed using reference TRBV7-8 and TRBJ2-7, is GAGVSQSPRYKVAKRGQDVALRCDPISGHVSLFWYQQALGQGPEFLTYFQNEAQLDKSGLPSDRFFAERPEGSVSTLKIQRTQQEDSAVYLCASSLALPHEQYFGPGTRLTVT.

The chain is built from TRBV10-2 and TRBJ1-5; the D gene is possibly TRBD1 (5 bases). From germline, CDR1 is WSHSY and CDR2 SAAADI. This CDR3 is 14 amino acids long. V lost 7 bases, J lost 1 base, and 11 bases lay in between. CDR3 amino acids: CASKIPGSNQPQHF. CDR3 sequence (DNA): TGCGCCAGCAAGATACCAGGGAGCAATCAGCCCCAGCATTTT.

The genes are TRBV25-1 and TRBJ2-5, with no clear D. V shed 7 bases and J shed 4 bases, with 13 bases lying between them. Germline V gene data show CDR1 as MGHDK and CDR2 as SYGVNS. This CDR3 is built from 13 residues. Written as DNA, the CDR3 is TGTGCCAGCACGTCTGAAGGGCTAGAGACCCAGTACTTC. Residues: CASTSEGLETQYF.

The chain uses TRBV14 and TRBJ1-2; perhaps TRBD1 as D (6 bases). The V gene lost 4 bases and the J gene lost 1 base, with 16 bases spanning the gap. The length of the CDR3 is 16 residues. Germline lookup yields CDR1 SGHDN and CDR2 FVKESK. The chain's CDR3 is CASSPRAGQSNYGYTF. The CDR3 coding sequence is TGTGCCAGCAGCCCTAGAGCGGGACAAAGTAACTATGGCTACACCTTC.

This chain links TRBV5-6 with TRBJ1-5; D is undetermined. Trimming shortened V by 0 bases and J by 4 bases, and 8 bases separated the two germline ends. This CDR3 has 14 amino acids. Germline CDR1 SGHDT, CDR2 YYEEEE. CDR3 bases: TGTGCCAGCAGCTTGGTGTCCGGGAATCAGCCCCAGCATTTT. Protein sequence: CASSLVSGNQPQHF.

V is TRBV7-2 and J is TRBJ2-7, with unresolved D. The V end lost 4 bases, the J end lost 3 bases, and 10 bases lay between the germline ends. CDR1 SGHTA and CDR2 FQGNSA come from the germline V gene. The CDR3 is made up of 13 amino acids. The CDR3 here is CASSSAAFYEQYF. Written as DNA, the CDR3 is TGTGCCAGCAGCTCCGCCGCTTTCTACGAGCAGTACTTC.

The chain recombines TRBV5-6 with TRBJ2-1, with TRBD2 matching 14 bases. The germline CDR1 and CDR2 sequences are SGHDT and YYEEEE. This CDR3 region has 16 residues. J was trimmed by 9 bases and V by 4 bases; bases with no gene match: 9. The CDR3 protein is CASSSSGLAGVREQFF. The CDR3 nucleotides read TGTGCCAGCAGCAGTTCGGGACTAGCGGGAGTCCGTGAGCAGTTCTTC.

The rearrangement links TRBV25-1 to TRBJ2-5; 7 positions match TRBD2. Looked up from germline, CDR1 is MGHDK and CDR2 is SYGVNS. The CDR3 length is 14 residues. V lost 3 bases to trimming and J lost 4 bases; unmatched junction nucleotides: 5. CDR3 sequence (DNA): TGTGCCAGCAGTGATGCGGGAGCTGGAGAGACCCAGTACTTC. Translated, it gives CASSDAGAGETQYF. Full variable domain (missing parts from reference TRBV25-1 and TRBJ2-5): EADIYQTPRYLVIGTGKKITLECSQTMGHDKMYWYQQDPGMELHLIHYSYGVNSTEKGDLSSESTVSRIRTEHFPLTLESARPSHTSQYLCASSDAGAGETQYFGPGTRLLVL.

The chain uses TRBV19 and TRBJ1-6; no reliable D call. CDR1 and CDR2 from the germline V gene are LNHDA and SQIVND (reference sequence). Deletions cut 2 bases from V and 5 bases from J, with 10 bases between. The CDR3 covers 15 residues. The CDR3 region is CASSIRSRDNSPLHF. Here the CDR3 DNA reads TGTGCCAGTAGTATACGGAGTAGGGATAATTCACCCCTCCACTTT.

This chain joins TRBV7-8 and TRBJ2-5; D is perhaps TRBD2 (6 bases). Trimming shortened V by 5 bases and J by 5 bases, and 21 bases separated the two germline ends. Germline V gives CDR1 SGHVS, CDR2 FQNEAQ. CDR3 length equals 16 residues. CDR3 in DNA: TGTGCCAGCAGCCCTGCCGCGGGGCGAAGGTTGGAGACCCAGTACTTC. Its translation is CASSPAAGRRLETQYF.

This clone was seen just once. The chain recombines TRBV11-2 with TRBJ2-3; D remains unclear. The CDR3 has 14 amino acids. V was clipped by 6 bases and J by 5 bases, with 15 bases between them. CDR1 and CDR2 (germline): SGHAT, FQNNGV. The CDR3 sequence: CASSSAVSGDTQYF. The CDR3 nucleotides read TGTGCCAGCAGTTCTGCAGTTAGTGGAGATACGCAGTATTTT.

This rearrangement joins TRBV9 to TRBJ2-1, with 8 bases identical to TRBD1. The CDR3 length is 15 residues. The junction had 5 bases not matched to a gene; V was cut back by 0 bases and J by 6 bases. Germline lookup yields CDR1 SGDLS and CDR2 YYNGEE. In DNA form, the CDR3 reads TGTGCCAGCAGCGTAGAGACAGGGGAAGGCAATGAGCAGTTCTTC. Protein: CASSVETGEGNEQFF.

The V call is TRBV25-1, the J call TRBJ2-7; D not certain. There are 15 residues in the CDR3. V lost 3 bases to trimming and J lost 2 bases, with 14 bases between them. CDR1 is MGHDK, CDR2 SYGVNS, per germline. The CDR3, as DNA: TGTGCCAGCAGTGATTCCCCCTCCCCGCCCTACGAGCAGTACTTC. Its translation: CASSDSPSPPYEQYF.

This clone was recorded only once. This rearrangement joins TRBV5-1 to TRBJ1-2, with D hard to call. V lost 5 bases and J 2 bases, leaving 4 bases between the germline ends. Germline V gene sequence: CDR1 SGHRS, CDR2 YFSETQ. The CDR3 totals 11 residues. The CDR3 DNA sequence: TGCGCCAGCAGGGGAAACTATGGCTACACCTTC. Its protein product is CASRGNYGYTF.

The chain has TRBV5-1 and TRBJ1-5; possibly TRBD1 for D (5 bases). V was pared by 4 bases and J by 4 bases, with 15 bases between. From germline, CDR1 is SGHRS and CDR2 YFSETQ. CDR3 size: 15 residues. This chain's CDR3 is CASSVGPGGNQPQHF. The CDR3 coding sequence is TGCGCCAGCAGCGTGGGACCCGGTGGAAATCAGCCCCAGCATTTT.

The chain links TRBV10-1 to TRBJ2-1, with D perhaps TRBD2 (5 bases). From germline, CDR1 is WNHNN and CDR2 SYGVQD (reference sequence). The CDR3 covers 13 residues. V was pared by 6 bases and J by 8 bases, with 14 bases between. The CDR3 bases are TGCGCCAGCAGCGAAGACCCGCGGGATGAGCAGTTCTTC. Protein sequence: CASSEDPRDEQFF.

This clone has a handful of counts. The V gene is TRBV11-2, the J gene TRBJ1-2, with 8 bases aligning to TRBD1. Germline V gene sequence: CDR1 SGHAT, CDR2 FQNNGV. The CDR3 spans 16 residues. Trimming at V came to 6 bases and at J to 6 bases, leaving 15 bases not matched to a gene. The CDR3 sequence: CASRSLQGALRNGYTF. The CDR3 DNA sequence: TGTGCCAGCAGGTCGCTTCAGGGGGCTTTGAGAAATGGCTACACCTTC.

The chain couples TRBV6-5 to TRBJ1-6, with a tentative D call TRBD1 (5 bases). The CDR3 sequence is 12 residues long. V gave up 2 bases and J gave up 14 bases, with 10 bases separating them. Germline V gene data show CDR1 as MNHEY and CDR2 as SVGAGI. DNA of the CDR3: TGTGCCAGCAGTTACAAGGGGATCACCCTCCACTTT. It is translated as CASSYKGITLHF.

CDR3 nucleotide sequence: TGCGCCAGCAGGTCGGGACTAGCCTACAATGAGCAGTTCTTC. It specifies CASRSGLAYNEQFF. V gene TRBV4-1 combines with J gene TRBJ2-1; 8 nucleotides match TRBD2. CDR3 size: 14 residues. Germline V gene lookup returns CDR1 MGHRA and CDR2 YSYEKL. After removal of 6 bases from V and 2 bases from J, the junction contained 3 bases not matched to a gene.

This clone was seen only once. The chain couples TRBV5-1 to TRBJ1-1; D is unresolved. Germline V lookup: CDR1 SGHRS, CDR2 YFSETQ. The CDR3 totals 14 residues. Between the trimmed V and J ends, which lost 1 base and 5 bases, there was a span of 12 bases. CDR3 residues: CASSLPASGTEAFF. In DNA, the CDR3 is TGCGCCAGCAGCTTGCCAGCTTCGGGGACTGAAGCTTTCTTT.